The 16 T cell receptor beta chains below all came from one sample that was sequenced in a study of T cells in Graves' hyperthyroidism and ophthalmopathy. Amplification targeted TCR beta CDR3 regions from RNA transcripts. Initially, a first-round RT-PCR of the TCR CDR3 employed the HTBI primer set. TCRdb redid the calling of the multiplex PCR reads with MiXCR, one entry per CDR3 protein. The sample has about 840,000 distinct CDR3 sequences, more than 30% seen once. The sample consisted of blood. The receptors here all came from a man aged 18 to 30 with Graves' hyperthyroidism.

CDR3 sequence (DNA): TGTGCCAGCAGCTTATGGGCAGAAGCTTTCTTT. Protein sequence: CASSLWAEAFF. The gene calls are TRBV7-9 and TRBJ1-1; D unresolved. The CDR3 contains 11 residues. Germline CDR1 and CDR2: SEHNR and FQNEAQ (reference sequence). The ends were cut back, 2 bases at V and 8 bases at J, with 6 bases in the middle. Full variable domain (outside the CDR3, taken from reference TRBV7-9 and TRBJ1-1): DTGVSQNPRHKITKRGQNVTFRCDPISEHNRLYWYRQTLGQGPEFLTYFQNEAQLEKSRLLSDRFSAERPKGSFSTLEIQRTEQGDSAMYLCASSLWAEAFFGQGTRLTVV.

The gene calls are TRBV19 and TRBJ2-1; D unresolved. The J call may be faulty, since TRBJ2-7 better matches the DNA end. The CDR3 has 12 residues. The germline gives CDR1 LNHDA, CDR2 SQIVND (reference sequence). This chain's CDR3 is CAREVLRNEQYF. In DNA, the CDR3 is TGTGCCAGAGAAGTCCTGCGGAATGAGCAGTACTTC.

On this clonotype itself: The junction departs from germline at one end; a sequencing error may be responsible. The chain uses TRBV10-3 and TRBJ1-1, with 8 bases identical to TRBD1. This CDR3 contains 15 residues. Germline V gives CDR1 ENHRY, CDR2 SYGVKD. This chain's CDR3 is CASSLRDRGNTEAFF. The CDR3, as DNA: TGTGCCAGCAGTTTGCGAGACAGGGGGAACACTGAAGCTTTCTTT.

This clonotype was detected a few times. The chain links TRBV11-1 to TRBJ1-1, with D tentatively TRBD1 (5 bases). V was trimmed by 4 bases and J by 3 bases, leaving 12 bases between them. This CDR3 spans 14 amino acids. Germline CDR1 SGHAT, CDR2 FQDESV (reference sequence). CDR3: CASSYRDGYTEAFF. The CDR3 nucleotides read TGTGCCAGCAGCTACCGGGACGGGTACACTGAAGCTTTCTTT.

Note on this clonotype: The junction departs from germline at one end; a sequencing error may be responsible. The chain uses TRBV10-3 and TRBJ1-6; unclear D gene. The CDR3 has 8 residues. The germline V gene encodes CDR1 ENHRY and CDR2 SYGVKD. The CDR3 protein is CAISENEF. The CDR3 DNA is TGTGCCATCAGTGAGAACGAGTTT.

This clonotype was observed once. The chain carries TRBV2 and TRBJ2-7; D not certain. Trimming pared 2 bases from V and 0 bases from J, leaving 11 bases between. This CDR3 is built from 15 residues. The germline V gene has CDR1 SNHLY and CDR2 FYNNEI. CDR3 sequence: CASSEQQTGSYEQYF. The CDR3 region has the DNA TGTGCCAGCAGTGAACAGCAGACGGGCTCCTACGAGCAGTACTTC.

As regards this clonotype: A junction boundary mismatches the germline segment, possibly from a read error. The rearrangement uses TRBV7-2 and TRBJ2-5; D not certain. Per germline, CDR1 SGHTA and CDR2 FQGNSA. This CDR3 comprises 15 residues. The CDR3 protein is CASSQDTTSQETQYF. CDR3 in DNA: TGCGCCAGCAGCCAAGATACGACGTCCCAAGAGACCCAGTACTTC.

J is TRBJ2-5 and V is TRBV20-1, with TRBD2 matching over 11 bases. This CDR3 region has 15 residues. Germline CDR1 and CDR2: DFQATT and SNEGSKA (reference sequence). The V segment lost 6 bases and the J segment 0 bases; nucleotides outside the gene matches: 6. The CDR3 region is CSATLAGAHQETQYF. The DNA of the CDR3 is TGCAGTGCGACACTAGCGGGAGCTCACCAAGAGACCCAGTACTTC.

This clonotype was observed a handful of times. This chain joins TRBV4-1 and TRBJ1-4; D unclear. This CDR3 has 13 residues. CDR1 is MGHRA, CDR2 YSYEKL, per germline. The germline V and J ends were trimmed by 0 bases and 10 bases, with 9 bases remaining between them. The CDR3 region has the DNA TGCGCCAGCAGCCAAGATATCGGGAGAAAACTGTTTTTT. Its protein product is CASSQDIGRKLFF.

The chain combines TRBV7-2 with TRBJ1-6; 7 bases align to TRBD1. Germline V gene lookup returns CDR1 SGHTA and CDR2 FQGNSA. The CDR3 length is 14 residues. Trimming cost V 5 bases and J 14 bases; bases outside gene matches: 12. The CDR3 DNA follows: TGTGCCAGCAGCCCAGGACAGGCCCTACTAGCCCTCCACTTT. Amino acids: CASSPGQALLALHF.

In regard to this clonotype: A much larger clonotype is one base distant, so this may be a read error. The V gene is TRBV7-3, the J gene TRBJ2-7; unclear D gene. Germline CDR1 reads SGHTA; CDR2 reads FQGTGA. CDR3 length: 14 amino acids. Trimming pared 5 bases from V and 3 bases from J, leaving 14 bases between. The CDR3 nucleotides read TGTGCCAGCAGCCTCGAGACAACCCGCTACGAGCAGTACTTC. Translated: CASSLETTRYEQYF.

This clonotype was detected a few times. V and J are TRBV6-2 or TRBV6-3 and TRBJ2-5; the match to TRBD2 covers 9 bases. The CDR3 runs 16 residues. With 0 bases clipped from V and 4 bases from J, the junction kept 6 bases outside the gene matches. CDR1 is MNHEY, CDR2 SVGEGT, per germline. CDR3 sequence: CASSYSLAGVVETQYF. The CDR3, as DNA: TGTGCCAGCAGTTACTCGTTAGCGGGAGTGGTAGAGACCCAGTACTTC.

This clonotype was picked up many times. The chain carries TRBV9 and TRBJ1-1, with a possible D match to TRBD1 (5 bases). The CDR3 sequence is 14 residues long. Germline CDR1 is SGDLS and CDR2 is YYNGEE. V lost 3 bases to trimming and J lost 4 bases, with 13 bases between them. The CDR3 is CASSGQHDSTEAFF. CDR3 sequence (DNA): TGTGCCAGCAGCGGACAGCATGATAGCACTGAAGCTTTCTTT.

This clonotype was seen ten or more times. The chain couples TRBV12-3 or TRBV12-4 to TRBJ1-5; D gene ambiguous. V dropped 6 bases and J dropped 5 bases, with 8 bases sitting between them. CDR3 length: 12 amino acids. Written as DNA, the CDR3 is TGTGCCAGCAGGAGCGGTGATCAGCCCCAGCATTTT. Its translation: CASRSGDQPQHF.

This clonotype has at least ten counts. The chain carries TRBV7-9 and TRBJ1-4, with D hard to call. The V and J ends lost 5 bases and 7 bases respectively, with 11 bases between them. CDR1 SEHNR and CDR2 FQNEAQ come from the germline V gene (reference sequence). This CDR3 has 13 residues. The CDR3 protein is CASSPAGSEKLFF. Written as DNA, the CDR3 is TGTGCCAGCAGCCCCGCAGGTAGTGAAAAACTGTTTTTT.

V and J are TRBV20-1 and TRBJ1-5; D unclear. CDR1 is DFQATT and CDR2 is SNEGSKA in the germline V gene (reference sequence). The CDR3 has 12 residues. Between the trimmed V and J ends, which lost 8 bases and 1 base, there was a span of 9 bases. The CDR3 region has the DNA TGCAGTTGGTTAGGGAGCAATCAGCCCCAGCATTTT. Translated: CSWLGSNQPQHF.